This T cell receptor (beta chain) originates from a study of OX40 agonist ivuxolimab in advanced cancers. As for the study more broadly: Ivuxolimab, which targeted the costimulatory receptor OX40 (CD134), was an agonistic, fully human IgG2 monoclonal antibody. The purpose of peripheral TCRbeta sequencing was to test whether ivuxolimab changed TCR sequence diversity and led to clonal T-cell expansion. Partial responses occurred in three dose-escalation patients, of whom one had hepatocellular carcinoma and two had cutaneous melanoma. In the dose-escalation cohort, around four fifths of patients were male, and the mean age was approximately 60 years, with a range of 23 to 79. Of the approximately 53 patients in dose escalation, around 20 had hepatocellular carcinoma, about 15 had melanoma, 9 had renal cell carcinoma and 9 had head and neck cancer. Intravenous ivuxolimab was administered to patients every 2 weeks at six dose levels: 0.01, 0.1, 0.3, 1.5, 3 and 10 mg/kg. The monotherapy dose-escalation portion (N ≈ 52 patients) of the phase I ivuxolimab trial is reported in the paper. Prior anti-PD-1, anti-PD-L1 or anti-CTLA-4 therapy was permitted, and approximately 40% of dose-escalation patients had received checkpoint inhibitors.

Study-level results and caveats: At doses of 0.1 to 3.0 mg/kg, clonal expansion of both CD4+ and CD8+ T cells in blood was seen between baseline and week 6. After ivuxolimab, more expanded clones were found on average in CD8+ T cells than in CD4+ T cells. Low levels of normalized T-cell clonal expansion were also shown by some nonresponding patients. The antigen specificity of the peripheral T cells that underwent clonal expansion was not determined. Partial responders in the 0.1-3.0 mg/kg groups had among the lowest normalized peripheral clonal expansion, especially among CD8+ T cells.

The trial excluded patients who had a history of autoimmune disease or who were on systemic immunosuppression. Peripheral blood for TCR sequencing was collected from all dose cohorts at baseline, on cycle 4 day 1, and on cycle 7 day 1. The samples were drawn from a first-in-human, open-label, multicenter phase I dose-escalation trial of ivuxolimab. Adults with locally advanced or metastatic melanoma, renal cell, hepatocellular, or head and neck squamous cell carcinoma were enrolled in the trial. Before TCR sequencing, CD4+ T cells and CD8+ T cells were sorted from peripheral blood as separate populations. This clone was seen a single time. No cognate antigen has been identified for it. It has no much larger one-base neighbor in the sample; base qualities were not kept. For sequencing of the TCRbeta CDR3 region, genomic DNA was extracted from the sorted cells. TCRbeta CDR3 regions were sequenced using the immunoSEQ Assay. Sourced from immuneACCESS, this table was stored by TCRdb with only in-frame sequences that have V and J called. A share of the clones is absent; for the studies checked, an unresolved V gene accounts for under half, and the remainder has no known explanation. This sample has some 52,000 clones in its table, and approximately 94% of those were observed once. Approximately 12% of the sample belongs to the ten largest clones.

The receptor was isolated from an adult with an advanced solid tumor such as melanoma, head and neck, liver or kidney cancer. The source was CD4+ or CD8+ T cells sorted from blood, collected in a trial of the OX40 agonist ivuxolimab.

The CDR3 protein sequence reads: CASSRTVSYEQYF. The sequenced DNA: TGCGCCAGCAGCCGGACGGTTTCCTACGAGCAGTACTTC. This sequence uses TRBV4-1 and TRBJ2-7, with no D gene named confidently. Taken from cysteine to phenylalanine, the CDR3 has 13 residues. Just CDR3 DNA is preserved here, 39 bases in frame from base 1. Relative to germline, V is 4 bases shorter and J is 1 base shorter, with 8 bases between their ends. In the germline V gene, CDR1 corresponds to MGHRA and CDR2 to YSYEKL.